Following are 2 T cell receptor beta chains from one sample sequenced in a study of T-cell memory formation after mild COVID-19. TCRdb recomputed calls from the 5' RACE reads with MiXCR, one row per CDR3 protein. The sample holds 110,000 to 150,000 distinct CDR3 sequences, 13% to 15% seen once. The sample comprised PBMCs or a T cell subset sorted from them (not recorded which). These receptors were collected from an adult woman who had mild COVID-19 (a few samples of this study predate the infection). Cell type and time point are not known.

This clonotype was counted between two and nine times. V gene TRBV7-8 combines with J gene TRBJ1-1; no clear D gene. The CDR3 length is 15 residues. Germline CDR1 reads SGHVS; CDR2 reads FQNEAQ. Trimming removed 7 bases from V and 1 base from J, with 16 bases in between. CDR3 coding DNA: TGTGCCAGCATGGACCAACCGAGCGGGAACACTGAAGCTTTCTTT. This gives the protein CASMDQPSGNTEAFF.

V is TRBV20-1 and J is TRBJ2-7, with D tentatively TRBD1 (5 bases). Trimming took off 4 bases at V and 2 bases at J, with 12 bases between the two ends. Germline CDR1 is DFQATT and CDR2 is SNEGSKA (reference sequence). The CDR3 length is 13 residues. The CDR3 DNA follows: TGCAGTGCTAAGACAGTACTACCCTACGAGCAGTACGTC. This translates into CSAKTVLPYEQYV.